Each of the 27 T cell receptor beta chains below was sequenced from the same sample in a study of OX40 agonist ivuxolimab in advanced cancers. Using immunoSEQ multiplex PCR, the repertoire was profiled, and TCRdb retains in-frame clones only, with some absent. The profile covers just over 95,000 clones, with almost 90% appearing a single time and more than 0.15% taken by the ten largest. Sequenced material: CD4+ or CD8+ T cells sorted from blood, taken in a trial of the OX40 agonist ivuxolimab. The receptors shown here come from an adult with an advanced solid tumor such as melanoma, head and neck, liver or kidney cancer.

The gene calls are TRBV9 and TRBJ2-1; D is unresolved. CDR3 size: 12 residues. V was trimmed by 7 bases and J by 11 bases, leaving 16 bases between them. Germline CDR1 SGDLS, CDR2 YYNGEE. The CDR3 here is CASSLSPTQQFF. The CDR3 coding sequence is TGTGCCAGCTCCCTATCCCCCACTCAGCAGTTCTTC.

The chain is built from TRBV10-3 and TRBJ2-3; D gene ambiguous. V was shortened by 3 bases and J by 2 bases, with 12 bases between the two germline ends. Germline V lookup: CDR1 ENHRY, CDR2 SYGVKD. The CDR3 has 15 amino acids. This chain's CDR3 is CAISETSLPTDTQYF. The CDR3 nucleotides are TGTGCCATCAGTGAAACGAGTCTCCCCACAGATACGCAGTATTTT.

The chain links TRBV19 to TRBJ2-1; TRBD2 matches 15 bases. Germline values: CDR1 LNHDA, CDR2 SQIVND (reference sequence). The CDR3 consists of 18 residues. V dropped 3 bases and J dropped 6; count of bases not matched to a gene: 9. Here the CDR3 reads CASSIDKTGLAGGNEQFF. CDR3 DNA: TGTGCCAGTAGTATCGACAAGACGGGACTAGCGGGGGGCAATGAGCAGTTCTTC.

V gene TRBV27 combines with J gene TRBJ2-3; D is undetermined. Germline values: CDR1 MNHEY, CDR2 SMNVEV (reference sequence). V was cut by 0 bases and J by 4 bases, with 5 bases left in between. CDR3 length: 13 residues. CDR3 protein: CASSLSMSDTQYF. The CDR3 DNA reads TGTGCCAGCAGTTTATCGATGTCAGATACGCAGTATTTT.

The chain combines TRBV6-5 with TRBJ1-1, with no clear D. Trimming removed 2 bases from V and 1 base from J, with 5 bases in between. This CDR3 region has 13 residues. Germline V gene data show CDR1 as MNHEY and CDR2 as SVGAGI. The CDR3 reads CASSYKRNTEAFF. In DNA, the CDR3 is TGTGCCAGCAGTTACAAACGGAACACTGAAGCTTTCTTT.

The chain carries TRBV19 and TRBJ2-7; D remains unclear. Between the trimmed V and J ends, which lost 5 bases and 0 bases, there was a span of 14 bases. This CDR3 contains 15 residues. Germline values: CDR1 LNHDA, CDR2 SQIVND (reference sequence). The CDR3: CASSEVSTSSYEQYF. In nucleotides, the CDR3 is TGTGCCAGTAGTGAGGTGTCGACGAGCTCCTACGAGCAGTACTTC.

The count of this clone is one. The chain joins TRBV10-1 to TRBJ2-2; possibly TRBD2 for D (5 bases). Germline CDR1 and CDR2: WNHNN and SYGVQD (reference sequence). V gave up 9 bases and J gave up 0 bases, with 11 bases separating them. This CDR3 comprises 14 residues. The CDR3 DNA reads as TGCGCCAGTAGATTGGAGGCGAACACCGGGGAGCTGTTTTTT. This sequence encodes CASRLEANTGELFF.

J is TRBJ1-5 and V is TRBV6-1, with D possibly TRBD1 on 5 matching bases. The CDR3 is 15 residues long. From germline, CDR1 is MNHNS and CDR2 SASEGT. The V gene lost 7 bases and the J gene lost 2 bases, with 15 bases spanning the gap. CDR3 loop: CASILVRDRNQPQHF. Written as DNA, the CDR3 is TGTGCCAGCATACTCGTGCGGGACCGCAATCAGCCCCAGCATTTT.

The chain uses TRBV28 and TRBJ1-1; TRBD1 agrees at 12 bases. This CDR3 region has 14 residues. Germline CDR1 reads MDHEN; CDR2 reads SYDVKM. V shed 6 bases and J 5 bases; nucleotides not matched to a gene: 4. The CDR3 loop is CASSGTGGRTEAFF. The CDR3 DNA sequence: TGTGCCAGCAGCGGGACAGGGGGCAGGACTGAAGCTTTCTTT.

This sequence joins TRBV28 and TRBJ2-1; perhaps TRBD2 as D (5 bases). V shed 5 bases and J shed 5 bases, with 13 bases lying between them. This CDR3 has 14 residues. From germline, CDR1 is MDHEN and CDR2 SYDVKM. The CDR3 DNA sequence: TGTGCCAGCAGTCCGCGGGCGTCACACAATGAGCAGTTCTTC. It encodes CASSPRASHNEQFF.

This clone has a single count. The V call is TRBV15, the J call TRBJ1-5, with TRBD1 matching 8 bases. Trimming took 6 bases from V and 5 from J; bases not matched to a gene: 0. The germline gives CDR1 LNHNV, CDR2 YYDKDF (reference sequence). This CDR3 region has 12 residues. CDR3 sequence: CATRDRDQPQHF. The CDR3 region has the DNA TGTGCCACCAGGGACAGGGATCAGCCCCAGCATTTT.

This chain joins TRBV9 and TRBJ2-7, with 7 bases fitting TRBD1. The germline CDR1 and CDR2 sequences are SGDLS and YYNGEE. The CDR3 consists of 14 residues. The trim removed 0 bases at V and 6 bases at J, leaving 6 bases unmatched. The DNA of the CDR3 is TGTGCCAGCAGCGTAGGACAGGGCGCCGCCGAGCAGTACTTC. As protein: CASSVGQGAAEQYF. Complete variable domain (other parts from reference TRBV9 and TRBJ2-7): DSGVTQTPKHLITATGQRVTLRCSPRSGDLSVYWYQQSLDQGLQFLIQYYNGEERAKGNILERFSAQQFPDLHSELNLSSLELGDSALYFCASSVGQGAAEQYFGPGTRLTVT.

In DNA form, the CDR3 reads TGTGCCAGCTCACCATTGGGGCCGGGTAACTATGGCTACACCTTC. Amino acids: CASSPLGPGNYGYTF. This chain joins TRBV18 and TRBJ1-2; D is perhaps TRBD1 (5 bases). V gave up 2 bases and J gave up 1 base, with 11 bases separating them. The germline gives CDR1 KGHSH, CDR2 LQKENI. CDR3 length: 15 residues.

V and J are TRBV7-7 and TRBJ2-3; D unclear. The CDR3 has 15 residues. V shed 0 bases and J shed 5 bases, with 12 bases lying between them. The germline V gene has CDR1 SSHAT and CDR2 FNYEAQ (reference sequence). CDR3 residues: CASSLAMAREDTQYF. CDR3 bases: TGTGCCAGCAGCTTAGCGATGGCTAGGGAAGATACGCAGTATTTT.

This chain connects TRBV9 to TRBJ2-6, with D uncertain. Germline V gives CDR1 SGDLS, CDR2 YYNGEE. V lost 2 bases and J lost 0, with 6 bases in between. The CDR3 length is 15 residues. CDR3 bases: TGTGCCAGCAGCGTGGACCTCTCTGGGGCCAACGTCCTGACTTTC. Amino acid sequence: CASSVDLSGANVLTF. Variable domain in full (rest from reference TRBV9 and TRBJ2-6): DSGVTQTPKHLITATGQRVTLRCSPRSGDLSVYWYQQSLDQGLQFLIQYYNGEERAKGNILERFSAQQFPDLHSELNLSSLELGDSALYFCASSVDLSGANVLTFGAGSRLTVL.

The chain combines TRBV6-1 with TRBJ2-1; D gene uncertain. Between the trimmed V and J ends, which lost 5 bases and 0 bases, there was a span of 2 bases. Germline lookup yields CDR1 MNHNS and CDR2 SASEGT. This CDR3 spans 12 amino acids. The CDR3 here is CASSLSYNEQFF. The CDR3 DNA sequence: TGTGCCAGCAGTCTCTCCTACAATGAGCAGTTCTTC.

This chain links TRBV27 with TRBJ2-5; tentatively, D is TRBD1 (6 bases). This CDR3 is 14 amino acids long. The germline gives CDR1 MNHEY, CDR2 SMNVEV (reference sequence). The V gene lost 4 bases and the J gene lost 5 bases, with 14 bases spanning the gap. CDR3 loop: CASSSHRDLETQYF. CDR3 DNA: TGTGCCAGCAGTTCCCACAGGGACCTCGAGACCCAGTACTTC.

The CDR3 bases are TGCGCCAGCAGCCAGACAGGGGGAAATCAGCCCCAGCATTTT. This translates into CASSQTGGNQPQHF. The rearrangement links TRBV4-1 to TRBJ1-5; 9 bases fit TRBD1. This CDR3 contains 14 residues. Trimming cost V 3 bases and J 4 bases; bases outside gene matches: 1. Looked up from germline, CDR1 is MGHRA and CDR2 is YSYEKL.

This clone has just a few counts. The junction shows a germline mismatch at one end, possibly a read error. The V gene is TRBV30, the J gene TRBJ2-1; 8 positions agree with TRBD2. This CDR3 has 13 amino acids. Germline V gene sequence: CDR1 GTSNPN, CDR2 SVGIG (reference sequence). For the CDR3, the DNA is TGTGCCTGGAGTGCCCTCTCGCGGGGGGCCCCAATCTTC. Translation gives CAWSALSRGAPIF.

This chain joins TRBV10-3 and TRBJ2-5; no definite D call. There are 13 residues in the CDR3. Deletions cut 7 bases from V and 2 bases from J, with 11 bases between. Germline loops: CDR1 ENHRY, CDR2 SYGVKD. The CDR3 bases are TGTGCCATCAAACCAGACTCACAAGAGACCCAGTACTTC. Amino acids: CAIKPDSQETQYF.

This rearrangement joins TRBV5-1 to TRBJ2-1, with 7 bases lining up with TRBD2. Germline CDR1 SGHRS, CDR2 YFSETQ. V shed 0 bases, J shed 9 bases, and the junction held 12 bases outside the gene matches. This CDR3 is built from 16 residues. The CDR3: CASSLGGLGPMGEQFF. The CDR3 DNA reads TGCGCCAGCAGCTTGGGAGGACTAGGGCCAATGGGTGAGCAGTTCTTC.

The chain links TRBV6-1 to TRBJ2-7; 9 bases map to TRBD1. This CDR3 is 15 amino acids long. CDR1 MNHNS and CDR2 SASEGT come from the germline V gene. With V trimmed by 6 bases and J by 2 bases, 8 bases remained unmatched. The CDR3 nucleotides read TGTGCCAGCAGATCAAGCCGGACAGGGGCCTACGAGCAGTACTTC. It is translated as CASRSSRTGAYEQYF.

The rearrangement links TRBV27 to TRBJ2-7; the match to TRBD2 covers 10 bases. V trimming: 6 bases; J trimming: 2 bases; junction bases outside the gene matches: 1. The CDR3 length is 13 residues. The germline V gene encodes CDR1 MNHEY and CDR2 SMNVEV (reference sequence). The CDR3 DNA follows: TGTGCCAGCAGGCTAGCGGGGGCCTACGAGCAGTACTTC. Its protein is CASRLAGAYEQYF.

The V gene is TRBV5-1, the J gene TRBJ1-4; D is perhaps TRBD1 (5 bases). The length of the CDR3 is 16 residues. Germline V gene data show CDR1 as SGHRS and CDR2 as YFSETQ. V was cut by 3 bases and J by 7 bases, with 19 bases left in between. This chain's CDR3 is CASSWGTPGRGEKLFF. Written as DNA, the CDR3 is TGCGCCAGCAGCTGGGGGACTCCTGGAAGAGGTGAAAAACTGTTTTTT.

The chain links TRBV5-1 to TRBJ1-6, with 7 positions matching TRBD1. The V and J ends lost 4 bases and 7 bases, in that order; junction bases with no gene match: 8. The CDR3 contains 15 residues. Looked up from germline, CDR1 is SGHRS and CDR2 is YFSETQ. CDR3 sequence reads: CASSPSRGFNSPLHF. CDR3 coding DNA: TGCGCCAGCAGCCCCAGCAGGGGGTTCAATTCACCCCTCCACTTT.

DNA of the CDR3: TGTGCCAGTAGTGTGGGACTAGACTACGAGCAGTACTTC. This gives the protein CASSVGLDYEQYF. The chain carries TRBV19 and TRBJ2-7; TRBD2 matches 8 bases. CDR3 length: 13 residues. Per the germline V gene, CDR1 is LNHDA and CDR2 is SQIVND (reference sequence). The V and J ends lost 5 bases and 3 bases, in that order; junction bases with no gene match: 3.

The V and J genes are TRBV9 and TRBJ1-1, with D hard to call. CDR1 is SGDLS, CDR2 YYNGEE, per germline. This CDR3 spans 14 amino acids. Trimming cost V 2 bases and J 1 base, with 9 bases left between them. CDR3 sequence reads: CASSVGDGNTEAFF. The CDR3 coding sequence is TGTGCCAGCAGCGTCGGGGATGGGAACACTGAAGCTTTCTTT.